This TCR beta chain appears in the sequencing data of a study of blood T cell repertoires in COVID-19. TCRdb's table, derived via immunoSEQ multiplex PCR, lists solely in-frame clones and lacks some. The table has fewer than 100,000 clones, more than 75% seen once. CDR3 size: 14 residues. Deletions cut 5 bases from V and 3 bases from J, with 13 bases between. From germline, CDR1 is SGHVS and CDR2 FNYEAQ. This clone was counted only a few times. The TCR originated in a human donor in a cohort sampled during active COVID-19. V usage is TRBV7-6 and J usage is TRBJ1-2, with D tentatively TRBD1 (6 bases). The specimen was peripheral blood. CDR3 DNA sequence: TGTGCCAGCAGCCCCATGGCAGGGGACTATGGCTACACCTTC. This sequence encodes CASSPMAGDYGYTF.